This T cell receptor beta chain emerged from a study of naive and memory T cell subsets. This clonotype was picked up a small number of times. TCR cDNA received a 3' ligated oligonucleotide that carried a UMI. Whole blood, roughly 2.5 ml, came from adult healthy volunteers. Reverse transcription used DNase-treated unsorted total RNA, aiming for roughly 1 to 1,100 ng. CDR3 length equals 14 residues. Trimming took off 1 base at V and 7 bases at J, with 11 bases between the two ends. Looked up from germline, CDR1 is LGHNA and CDR2 is YNFKEQ. Ligated cDNA underwent four rounds of PCR with nested alpha and beta constant region primers and SP2. Reverse transcription of blood and skin TCR RNA was primed at alpha and beta constant regions. MiXCR, run by TCRdb on the 5' RACE reads, gives a single entry per CDR3 protein. The repertoire holds over 45,000 distinct CDR3 sequences, with around 8% as singletons.

The V call is TRBV4-2, the J call TRBJ1-5, with unresolved D. The source of this sequence is a female donor in good health. The CDR3 DNA sequence: TGTGCCAGCAGCCAAGCGTCGGACGGACAGCCCCAGCATTTT. Translation: CASSQASDGQPQHF.